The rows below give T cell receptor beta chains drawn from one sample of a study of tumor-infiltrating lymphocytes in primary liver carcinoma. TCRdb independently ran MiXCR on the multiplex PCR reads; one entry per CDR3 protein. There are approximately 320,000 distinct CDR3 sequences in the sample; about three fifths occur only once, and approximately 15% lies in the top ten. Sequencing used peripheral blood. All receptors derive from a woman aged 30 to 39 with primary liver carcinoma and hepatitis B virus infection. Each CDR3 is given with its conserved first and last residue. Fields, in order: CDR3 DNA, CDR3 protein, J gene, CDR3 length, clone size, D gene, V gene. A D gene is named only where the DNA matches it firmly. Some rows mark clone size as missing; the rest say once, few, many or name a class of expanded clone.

DNA: TGTGCCGGTAGACAGCCCGGAGGAAATGAGCAGTTCTTC
CDR3: CAGRQPGGNEQFF
J: TRBJ2-1
length: 13
size: -
D: -
V: TRBV30

DNA: TGTGCCAGCAGCCCAAAAGGGGGAGGCCTTTATGAGCAGTTCTTC
CDR3: CASSPKGGGLYEQFF
J: TRBJ2-1
length: 15
size: -
D: -
V: TRBV5-4

DNA: TGTGCCAGCAGCTTTACGACAGGCAAAGCTTTCTTT
CDR3: CASSFTTGKAFF
J: TRBJ1-1
length: 12
size: few
D: -
V: TRBV7-9

DNA: TGTGCCAGCAGCCTCGACGCAGGGTGGTTTGTGACTAGCCACTCCTACAATGAGCAGTTCTTC
CDR3: CASSLDAGWFVTSHSYNEQFF
J: TRBJ2-1
length: 21
size: many
D: TRBD2
V: TRBV6-2/TRBV6-3

DNA: TGTGCCGGGCGGACAGGGAGTAGCGGATACAATGAGCAGTTCTTC
CDR3: CAGRTGSSGYNEQFF
J: TRBJ2-1
length: 15
size: few
D: TRBD1
V: TRBV30

DNA: TGCGCCAGCAGCCAAGATCAAGTTCGGACTGAAGCTTTCTTT
CDR3: CASSQDQVRTEAFF
J: TRBJ1-1
length: 14
size: many
D: -
V: TRBV4-3

DNA: TGTGCCAGCAGCTTAGGGAACGAGCAGTTCTTC
CDR3: CASSLGNEQFF
J: TRBJ2-1
length: 11
size: many
D: -
V: TRBV12-3/TRBV12-4

DNA: TGTACCAGCAGTTACTCGACCGACGAGCAGTACTTC
CDR3: CTSSYSTDEQYF
J: TRBJ2-7
length: 12
size: -
D: -
V: TRBV6-2/TRBV6-3

DNA: TGTGCCAGCAGCTCGTTAAAAGCCAAAAACATTCAGTACTTC
CDR3: CASSSLKAKNIQYF
J: TRBJ2-4
length: 14
size: -
D: -
V: TRBV5-6

DNA: TGTGCTAGTGGCTTCACCATTGGGACCTGGGTCGATGAGCAGTTCTTC
CDR3: CASGFTIGTWVDEQFF
J: TRBJ2-1
length: 16
size: many
D: -
V: TRBV12-5

DNA: TGTGCCAGCAACCTAGCGGCAGTGAACACCGGGGAGCTGTTTTTT
CDR3: CASNLAAVNTGELFF
J: TRBJ2-2
length: 15
size: -
D: TRBD2
V: TRBV6-1

DNA: TGTGCCAGCAACCTAACAGGGAGCGCGGGCAATCAGCCCCAGCATTTT
CDR3: CASNLTGSAGNQPQHF
J: TRBJ1-5
length: 16
size: -
D: -
V: TRBV11-2

DNA: TGTGCCAGCTCAAGGAAACTAGCGGAGATATACAATGAGCAGTTCTTC
CDR3: CASSRKLAEIYNEQFF
J: TRBJ2-1
length: 16
size: -
D: TRBD2
V: TRBV18

DNA: TGTGCCACCGCACAAGGGCTTGCGCATCAGCCCCAGCATTTT
CDR3: CATAQGLAHQPQHF
J: TRBJ1-5
length: 14
size: few
D: -
V: TRBV6-2/TRBV6-3

DNA: TGTGCCAGCAGCGGACGACCCTTGGATACGCAGTATTTT
CDR3: CASSGRPLDTQYF
J: TRBJ2-3
length: 13
size: once
D: -
V: TRBV5-6

DNA: TGTGCCAGCAGCTTGGGCAGGGGTGGAAACACCATATATTTT
CDR3: CASSLGRGGNTIYF
J: TRBJ1-3
length: 14
size: -
D: -
V: TRBV5-6

DNA: TGTGCCTCCGAAGACCCCCTTCCCAATTCACCCCTCCACTTT
CDR3: CASEDPLPNSPLHF
J: TRBJ1-6
length: 14
size: -
D: -
V: TRBV30

DNA: TGTGCCGGCAGCCGGACCAGCCGCGAGACCCAGTATTTC
CDR3: CAGSRTSRETQYF
J: TRBJ2-5
length: 13
size: -
D: -
V: TRBV5-6

DNA: TGTGCCAGCAGCTCCGGGACTGATGATGAGCAGTTCTTC
CDR3: CASSSGTDDEQFF
J: TRBJ2-1
length: 13
size: once
D: -
V: TRBV5-4

DNA: TGCGCCAGCAGCCGATCGCAGATGGGACCCGCCGGGGAGCTGTTTTTT
CDR3: CASSRSQMGPAGELFF
J: TRBJ2-2
length: 16
size: few
D: -
V: TRBV5-1

DNA: TGCGCCAGCAGCCAAGATCCGGGGCAGGGGGAGAATGGGCAGTTCTTC
CDR3: CASSQDPGQGENGQFF
J: TRBJ2-1
length: 16
size: -
D: TRBD1
V: TRBV4-1

DNA: TGTGCCACCAGTGACGGGACACCGAACACCGGGGAGCTGTTTTTT
CDR3: CATSDGTPNTGELFF
J: TRBJ2-2
length: 15
size: -
D: -
V: TRBV24-1

DNA: TGTGCCTGGAGTGTTTGGTATTTGAGGGGGAATCATGGCTACACCTTC
CDR3: CAWSVWYLRGNHGYTF
J: TRBJ1-2
length: 16
size: few
D: -
V: TRBV30

DNA: TGTGCCAGCAGTTACTCTGAAAATCCCCACACAGATACGCAGTATTTT
CDR3: CASSYSENPHTDTQYF
J: TRBJ2-3
length: 16
size: few
D: -
V: TRBV6-2/TRBV6-3

DNA: TGTGCCAGCAGCTTTGTGACAACTGGGGCTTTCTTT
CDR3: CASSFVTTGAFF
J: TRBJ1-1
length: 12
size: -
D: -
V: TRBV5-6

DNA: TGTGCCAGCAGCTTTAGGGGGTATGAGAGAGAGACCCAGTACTTC
CDR3: CASSFRGYERETQYF
J: TRBJ2-5
length: 15
size: -
D: -
V: TRBV7-8

DNA: TGTGCCACCAGCAGAGTGCTGGGGGGACCTAATGAGCAGTTCTTC
CDR3: CATSRVLGGPNEQFF
J: TRBJ2-1
length: 15
size: -
D: -
V: TRBV15

DNA: TGTGCCAGCAGCTCCAGGATTAGTGGGAGAGCCTGTAAAGCAGCAGATACGCAGTATTTT
CDR3: CASSSRISGRACKAADTQYF
J: TRBJ2-3
length: 20
size: -
D: -
V: TRBV11-2

DNA: TGTGCTAGTGCCAAGGACAGGGCAGAGACCCAGTTCTTC
CDR3: CASAKDRAETQFF
J: TRBJ2-1
length: 13
size: -
D: TRBD1
V: TRBV12-5

DNA: TGTACCAGCAGCTTTTCCGGGAGGGGAGCCAATGAGCAGTTCTTC
CDR3: CTSSFSGRGANEQFF
J: TRBJ2-1
length: 15
size: -
D: TRBD2
V: TRBV11-2

DNA: TGTGCCAGCAGCCAAAACGTCTACGAGCAGTACTTC
CDR3: CASSQNVYEQYF
J: TRBJ2-7
length: 12
size: few
D: -
V: TRBV14

DNA: TGTGCCAGTAGCATTCTAGCGGGAGGACCCAATGAGCAGTTCTTC
CDR3: CASSILAGGPNEQFF
J: TRBJ2-1
length: 15
size: -
D: TRBD2
V: TRBV11-2

DNA: TGTGCCAGCAGTTTGGCACCAGCCGGTGGGTATGGTGAGCAGTTCTTC
CDR3: CASSLAPAGGYGEQFF
J: TRBJ2-1
length: 16
size: -
D: -
V: TRBV28

DNA: TGTACCAGCAGCTTAGGGGGACGGGCAGGTGACACGCAGTATTTT
CDR3: CTSSLGGRAGDTQYF
J: TRBJ2-3
length: 15
size: once
D: -
V: TRBV11-2

DNA: TGTGCCAGCAGTTTAGTCCGCTACGAGCAGTGCTTC
CDR3: CASSLVRYEQCF
J: TRBJ2-7
length: 12
size: -
D: -
V: TRBV11-3

DNA: TGCAGCGCCGGAGGGACAGCCAGCACTGAAGCTTTCTTT
CDR3: CSAGGTASTEAFF
J: TRBJ1-1
length: 13
size: -
D: TRBD1
V: TRBV29-1

DNA: TGCAGCGTTGTTGGACAGGGGGCTCGATCGTCGTACGAGCAGTACTTC
CDR3: CSVVGQGARSSYEQYF
J: TRBJ2-7
length: 16
size: -
D: TRBD1
V: TRBV29-1

DNA: TGTGCCAGCGAATGGAGCACAGATACGCAGTATTTT
CDR3: CASEWSTDTQYF
J: TRBJ2-3
length: 12
size: once
D: -
V: TRBV7-9

DNA: TGCAGCGCGGCAGAATGGGACAGGGTAAAAACCGGGGAGCTGTTTTTT
CDR3: CSAAEWDRVKTGELFF
J: TRBJ2-2
length: 16
size: -
D: TRBD1
V: TRBV29-1

DNA: TGTGCCAGCAGCCGAAGGCTAGCGGGAGGCGTGGGGCAGTTCTTC
CDR3: CASSRRLAGGVGQFF
J: TRBJ2-1
length: 15
size: -
D: TRBD2
V: TRBV5-4

DNA: TGCGCCAGCAGCCAAACTCCAGGGGCTAACACTGAAGCTTTCTTT
CDR3: CASSQTPGANTEAFF
J: TRBJ1-1
length: 15
size: -
D: -
V: TRBV4-1

DNA: TGTGCCCGCAGACGGGACAGGGGGAATGAGCAGTTCTTC
CDR3: CARRRDRGNEQFF
J: TRBJ2-1
length: 13
size: -
D: TRBD1
V: TRBV7-8

DNA: TGCGCCAGCAGCCCCCGTCCGGGTGGGAACACTGAAGCTTTCTTT
CDR3: CASSPRPGGNTEAFF
J: TRBJ1-1
length: 15
size: -
D: -
V: TRBV4-1

DNA: TGTGCCAGCAGTTACGGGACTAGCGGGATATTTGAGCAGTTCTTC
CDR3: CASSYGTSGIFEQFF
J: TRBJ2-1
length: 15
size: few
D: TRBD2
V: TRBV6-5

DNA: TGTGCCAGCAGCCGAGCTAACTCCTACAATGAGCAGTTCTTC
CDR3: CASSRANSYNEQFF
J: TRBJ2-1
length: 14
size: -
D: -
V: TRBV7-8

DNA: TGTGCCAGCAGCAGAGCGGGAGACGGGTTCAATGAGCAGTTCTTC
CDR3: CASSRAGDGFNEQFF
J: TRBJ2-1
length: 15
size: -
D: TRBD2
V: TRBV9

DNA: TGTGCCAGCAGCCCCAGGGTTGTGCAGTATTTT
CDR3: CASSPRVVQYF
J: TRBJ2-3
length: 11
size: many
D: -
V: TRBV11-2

DNA: TGTGCCTGGAGTCGGGCTAGCGGGAGGGCGGGTGAGCAGTTCTTC
CDR3: CAWSRASGRAGEQFF
J: TRBJ2-1
length: 15
size: few
D: TRBD2
V: TRBV30